The clone carrying this TCR beta chain was counted a few times. This sample is drawn from a study of cytomegalovirus exposure and HLA in healthy donors. Donors came from a validation cohort of some 130 subjects, distinct from the first 666-subject cohort. Germline CDR1 is LGHNA and CDR2 is YNFKEQ. Between the trimmed V and J ends, which lost 0 bases and 7 bases, there was a span of 19 bases. The CDR3 extends over 16 amino acids. Sequenced by immunoSEQ multiplex PCR; TCRdb stores in-frame clones only, minus some. This sample yields 110,000 or so clones, of which about 90% are seen a single time; 2% to 2.5% belongs to the top ten.

Sequencing input: PBMCs. This clonotype originated in a young woman in good health and CMV-seronegative. This rearrangement joins TRBV4-2 to TRBJ2-7, with a weak D call TRBD1 (6 bases). The CDR3 reads CASSQDGHGRGGEQYF. DNA for the CDR3: TGTGCCAGCAGCCAAGACGGACATGGACGAGGGGGAGAGCAGTACTTC.